This entry concerns a single TCR beta chain. A much larger clonotype is one base distant, so this may be a read error. The PBMC fraction was derived from around 9.5 ml of fresh peripheral blood. This sample was taken from a study of Graves' ophthalmopathy and Graves' hyperthyroidism. CDR1 MDHEN and CDR2 SYDVKM come from the germline V gene. The germline V and J ends were trimmed by 5 bases and 1 base, with 18 bases remaining between them. The CDR3 length is 16 residues. From RNA, the CDR3 regions of TCR beta chains were amplified and sequenced. Second-round multiplex PCR followed a first-round RT-PCR using HTBI primers. Using its own MiXCR run on the multiplex PCR reads, TCRdb lists one record per CDR3 protein. Of around 400,000 distinct CDR3 sequences listed, around 21% are singletons.

The source of this sequence is a woman under 30 with stable Graves' hyperthyroidism. This rearrangement joins TRBV28 to TRBJ2-7; weak D call: TRBD1 (6 bases). The specimen sequenced was peripheral blood. CDR3 protein: CASSPEGESWSYEQYF. The CDR3 bases are TGTGCCAGCAGTCCCGAGGGGGAAAGTTGGTCCTACGAGCAGTACTTC.